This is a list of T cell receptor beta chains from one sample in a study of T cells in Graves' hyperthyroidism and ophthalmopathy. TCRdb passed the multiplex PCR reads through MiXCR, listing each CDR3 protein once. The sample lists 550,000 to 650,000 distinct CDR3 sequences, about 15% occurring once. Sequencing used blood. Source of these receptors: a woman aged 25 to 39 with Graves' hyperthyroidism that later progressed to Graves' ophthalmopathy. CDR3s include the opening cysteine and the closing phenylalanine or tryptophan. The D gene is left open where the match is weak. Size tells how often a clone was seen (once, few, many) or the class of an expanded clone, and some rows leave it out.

CSVEGGTVYGYTF TGCAGCGTTGAAGGGGGGACAGTGTATGGCTACACCTTC TRBV29-1 few TRBJ1-2 TRBD1
CASSAPGGRASEQYF TGTGCCAGCAGCGCTCCAGGGGGCAGGGCGAGTGAGCAGTACTTC TRBV9 . TRBJ2-7 TRBD1
CAWSPPGTRSNEQFF TGTGCCTGGAGTCCACCCGGGACTAGGAGCAATGAGCAGTTCTTC TRBV30 many TRBJ2-1 TRBD2
CASSIQGAAYEQYF TGTGCCAGTAGTATACAGGGAGCGGCCTACGAGCAGTACTTC TRBV19 many TRBJ2-7 .
CASSLLAGLAGRDYEQYF TGTGCCAGCAGTTTATTGGCGGGACTAGCGGGACGAGACTACGAGCAGTACTTC TRBV12-3/TRBV12-4 many TRBJ2-7 TRBD2
CATSDLRAGHEQFF TGTGCCACCAGTGATTTGCGCGCAGGGCATGAGCAGTTCTTC TRBV24-1 many TRBJ2-1 .
CASRPGDTEAFF TGTGCCAGTAGGCCCGGGGACACTGAAGCTTTCTTT TRBV19 many TRBJ1-1 .
CAISALGGNQPQHF TGTGCCATCAGTGCTCTCGGGGGAAATCAGCCCCAGCATTTT TRBV10-3 many TRBJ1-5 .
CASRGDQGDTQYF TGTGCCAGCAGAGGGGACCAAGGGGATACGCAGTATTTT TRBV2 many TRBJ2-3 .
CASSSSGTSSKNIQYF TGTGCCAGCAGCTCTAGCGGGACTAGCTCCAAAAACATTCAGTACTTC TRBV13 few TRBJ2-4 TRBD2
CASSYLAGQQETQYF TGTGCTAGCAGCTACCTAGCGGGACAACAAGAGACCCAGTACTTC TRBV7-7 many TRBJ2-5 TRBD2
CSTSSGANVLTF TGCAGCACCTCGTCTGGGGCCAACGTCCTGACTTTC TRBV29-1 few TRBJ2-6 .
CASSVAGLAGEGSSYKQYF TGTGCCAGCAGCGTCGCGGGACTAGCGGGAGAGGGTAGCTCCTACAAGCAGTACTTC TRBV11-3 . TRBJ2-7 TRBD2
CASTGLRYEQYF TGTGCCAGCACGGGACTCCGCTACGAGCAGTACTTC TRBV2 many TRBJ2-7 .
CASSPVGGRTGELFF TGTGCCAGTAGCCCCGTCGGGGGCAGGACCGGGGAGCTGTTTTTT TRBV19 . TRBJ2-2 .
CASSYGGNTEAFF TGTGCCAGCAGTTATGGAGGGAACACTGAAGCTTTCTTT TRBV6-5 many TRBJ1-1 .
CASSMLASYNEQFF TGTGCCAGTAGTATGCTAGCGAGTTACAATGAGCAGTTCTTC TRBV19 many TRBJ2-1 .
CASTYGLVPQYF TGTGCCAGCACCTACGGGTTAGTCCCGCAGTATTTT TRBV2 . TRBJ2-3 .
CASGDSGANVLTF TGTGCCTCCGGCGACTCTGGGGCCAACGTCCTGACTTTC TRBV28 . TRBJ2-6 .
CASSFRDEQYF TGTGCCAGCAGTTTCCGGGACGAGCAGTACTTC TRBV5-1 many TRBJ2-7 .
CASSLRVSGGYTEELFF TGTGCCAGCAGTTTAAGGGTCAGCGGGGGATACACCGAGGAGCTGTTTTTT TRBV27 . TRBJ2-2 TRBD2
CASSKWGSGDTQYF TGTGCCAGTAGTAAGTGGGGCTCTGGAGATACGCAGTATTTT TRBV19 . TRBJ2-3 .
CATYPGQNTEAFF TGTGCCACCTACCCGGGCCAGAACACTGAAGCTTTCTTT TRBV10-3 many TRBJ1-1 .
CASSSPGLHSYEQHF TGTGCCAGCAGCTCTCCGGGACTCCACTCCTACGAGCAGCACTTC TRBV7-2 . TRBJ2-7 .
CAWSAPLLGYTGELFF TGTGCCTGGAGTGCTCCCTTACTAGGATACACCGGGGAGCTGTTTTTT TRBV30 . TRBJ2-2 .
CASSRTRGGSPLHF TGTGCCAGCAGTCGGACCCGGGGGGGTTCACCCCTCCACTTT TRBV6-2/TRBV6-3 few TRBJ1-6 .
CSARDSGTPEQYF TGCAGTGCTAGAGATAGCGGGACTCCCGAGCAGTACTTC TRBV20-1 many TRBJ2-7 TRBD2
CASSLDRYTEAFF TGTGCCAGCAGCTTGGACCGATACACTGAAGCTTTCTTT TRBV5-7 many TRBJ1-1 .
CASSTAQRGEAKNIQYF TGTGCCAGCAGTACCGCCCAGCGGGGCGAGGCCAAAAACATTCAGTACTTC TRBV27 many TRBJ2-4 TRBD2
CASSIRDSTYEQYF TGTGCCAGTAGTATCCGGGACTCCACCTACGAGCAGTACTTC TRBV19 few TRBJ2-7 .
CASSPYTATGRLNTEAFF TGCGCCAGCAGCCCATATACTGCGACAGGGAGGTTGAACACTGAAGCTTTCTTT TRBV5-1 . TRBJ1-1 TRBD1
CASGLVTGMAVNQPQHF TGTGCTAGTGGTTTGGTTACGGGAATGGCGGTCAATCAGCCCCAGCATTTT TRBV12-5 few TRBJ1-5 .
CASSERTGGLQETQYF TGTGCCAGCAGTGAGCGGACAGGGGGCCTTCAAGAGACCCAGTACTTC TRBV25-1 . TRBJ2-5 TRBD1